This TCR beta chain appears in the sequencing data of a study of beta chain features in type 1 diabetes. General study points: Across all four CD4+ subsets, people with type 1 diabetes showed modestly shorter TCRB CDR3s. Whether TCRB rearrangement is influenced by HLA type was left unresolved in this analysis.

Purity above 95% was achieved in all sorted populations. cDNA synthesis used the whole RNA isolate, giving expressed TCRB sequences. An average around 3.3 million reads came from naive, central memory and regulatory T cell samples. The data were produced by immunoSEQ multiplex PCR, yet TCRdb's version contains in-frame clones alone and is incomplete. This table holds around 430,000 clones, around 30% found once. This clone was seen a handful of times. No antigen is known for it. The source of this sequence is a young man in good health. Sequenced: naive CD4+ T cells from blood.

The CDR3 reads CAWRENTEAFF. CDR3 nucleotide sequence: TGTGCCTGGAGAGAAAACACTGAAGCTTTCTTT. The gene calls are TRBV30 and TRBJ1-1; the D is unclear. V was clipped by 3 bases and J by 2 bases, with 4 bases between them. The germline V gene has CDR1 GTSNPN and CDR2 SVGIG (reference sequence). The CDR3 spans 11 residues.